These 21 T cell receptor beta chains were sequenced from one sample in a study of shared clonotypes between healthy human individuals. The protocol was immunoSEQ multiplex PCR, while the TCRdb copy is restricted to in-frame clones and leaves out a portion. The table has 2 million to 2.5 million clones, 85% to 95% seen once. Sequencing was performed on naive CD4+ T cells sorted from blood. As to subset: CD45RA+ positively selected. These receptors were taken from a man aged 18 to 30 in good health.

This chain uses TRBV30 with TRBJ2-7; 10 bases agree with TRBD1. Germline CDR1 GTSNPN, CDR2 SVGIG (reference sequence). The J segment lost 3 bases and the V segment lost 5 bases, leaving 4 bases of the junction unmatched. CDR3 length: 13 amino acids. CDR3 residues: CAWGGQGIYEQYF. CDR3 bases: TGTGCCTGGGGGGGACAGGGGATCTACGAGCAGTACTTC.

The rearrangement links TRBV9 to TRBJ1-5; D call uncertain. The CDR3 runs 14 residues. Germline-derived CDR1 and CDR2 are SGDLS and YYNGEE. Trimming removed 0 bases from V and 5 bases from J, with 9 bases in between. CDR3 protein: CASSVAPNDQPQHF. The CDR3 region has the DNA TGTGCCAGCAGCGTAGCTCCGAATGATCAGCCCCAGCATTTT.

The CDR3 loop reads CASSVRGRHNEQFF. The CDR3 region has the DNA TGTGCCAGCAGTGTCAGGGGTAGGCACAATGAGCAGTTCTTC. V is TRBV6-1 and J is TRBJ2-1; tentatively, D is TRBD1 (6 bases). CDR1 and CDR2 from the germline V gene are MNHNS and SASEGT. The CDR3 consists of 14 residues. V lost 4 bases to trimming and J lost 5 bases, with 12 bases between them.

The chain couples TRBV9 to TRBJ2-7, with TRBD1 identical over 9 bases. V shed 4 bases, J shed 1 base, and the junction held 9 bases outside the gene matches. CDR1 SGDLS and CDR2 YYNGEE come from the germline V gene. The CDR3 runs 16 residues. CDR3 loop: CASSLGTGTVSYEQYF. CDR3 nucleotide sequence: TGTGCCAGCAGCCTAGGGACAGGGACTGTATCCTACGAGCAGTACTTC.

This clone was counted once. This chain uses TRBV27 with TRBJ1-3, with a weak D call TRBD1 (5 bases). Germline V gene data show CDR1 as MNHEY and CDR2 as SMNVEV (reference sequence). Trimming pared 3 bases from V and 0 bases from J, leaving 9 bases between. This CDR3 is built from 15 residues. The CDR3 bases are TGTGCCAGCAGTTTGATTGGGGGCTCTGGAAACACCATATATTTT. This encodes CASSLIGGSGNTIYF.

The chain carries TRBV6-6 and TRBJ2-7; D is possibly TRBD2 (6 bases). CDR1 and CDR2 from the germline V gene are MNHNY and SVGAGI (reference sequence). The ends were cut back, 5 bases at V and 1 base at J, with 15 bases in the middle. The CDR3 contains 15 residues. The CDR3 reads CASSKHRDSSYEQYF. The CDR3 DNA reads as TGTGCCAGCAGTAAGCACCGGGACTCTTCCTACGAGCAGTACTTC.

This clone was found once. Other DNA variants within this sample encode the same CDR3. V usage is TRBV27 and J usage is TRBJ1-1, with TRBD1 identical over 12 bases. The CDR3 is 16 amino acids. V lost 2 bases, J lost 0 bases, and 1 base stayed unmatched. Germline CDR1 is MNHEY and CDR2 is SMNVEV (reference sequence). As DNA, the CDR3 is TGTGCCAGCAGTTTAGGGACAGGGGGCATGAACACTGAAGCTTTCTTT. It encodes CASSLGTGGMNTEAFF.

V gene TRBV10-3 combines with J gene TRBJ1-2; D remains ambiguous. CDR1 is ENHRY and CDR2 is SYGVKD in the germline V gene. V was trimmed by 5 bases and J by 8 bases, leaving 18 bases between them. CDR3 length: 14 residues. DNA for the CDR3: TGTGCCATCAGTACCGCCCGGAGTAGTGAGGGCTACACCTTC. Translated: CAISTARSSEGYTF.

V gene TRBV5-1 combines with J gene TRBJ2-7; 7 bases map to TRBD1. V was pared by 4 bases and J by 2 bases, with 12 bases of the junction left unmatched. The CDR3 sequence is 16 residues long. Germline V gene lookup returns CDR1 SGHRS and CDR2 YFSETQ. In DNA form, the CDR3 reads TGCGCCAGCAGCACCCGGACAGGAGGACCTACCTACGAGCAGTACTTC. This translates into CASSTRTGGPTYEQYF. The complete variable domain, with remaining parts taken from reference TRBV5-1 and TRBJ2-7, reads KAGVTQTPRYLIKTRGQQVTLSCSPISGHRSVSWYQQTPGQGLQFLFEYFSETQRNKGNFPGRFSGRQFSNSRSEMNVSTLELGDSALYLCASSTRTGGPTYEQYFGPGTRLTVT.

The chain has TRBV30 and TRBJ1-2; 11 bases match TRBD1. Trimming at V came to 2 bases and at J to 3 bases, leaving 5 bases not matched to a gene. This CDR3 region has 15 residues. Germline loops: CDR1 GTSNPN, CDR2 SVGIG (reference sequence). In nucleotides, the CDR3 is TGTGCCTGGAGTCGGACAGGGGGCGCGCACTATGGCTACACCTTC. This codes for CAWSRTGGAHYGYTF. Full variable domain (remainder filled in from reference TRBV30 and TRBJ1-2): SQTIHQWPATLVQPVGSPLSLECTVEGTSNPNLYWYRQAAGRGLQLLFYSVGIGQISSEVPQNLSASRPQDRQFILSSKKLLLSDSGFYLCAWSRTGGAHYGYTFGSGTRLTVV.

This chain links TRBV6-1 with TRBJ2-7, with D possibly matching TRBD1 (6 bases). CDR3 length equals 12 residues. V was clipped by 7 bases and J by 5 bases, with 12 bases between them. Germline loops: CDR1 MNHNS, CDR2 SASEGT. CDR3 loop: CASKAGVHEQYF. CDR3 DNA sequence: TGTGCCAGCAAGGCAGGGGTCCACGAGCAGTACTTC.

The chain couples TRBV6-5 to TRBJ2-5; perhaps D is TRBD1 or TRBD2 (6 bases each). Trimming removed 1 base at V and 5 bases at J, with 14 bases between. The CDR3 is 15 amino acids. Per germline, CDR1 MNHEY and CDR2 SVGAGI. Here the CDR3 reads CASSYWGASTETQYF. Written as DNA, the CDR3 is TGTGCCAGCAGTTACTGGGGGGCGAGTACGGAGACCCAGTACTTC.

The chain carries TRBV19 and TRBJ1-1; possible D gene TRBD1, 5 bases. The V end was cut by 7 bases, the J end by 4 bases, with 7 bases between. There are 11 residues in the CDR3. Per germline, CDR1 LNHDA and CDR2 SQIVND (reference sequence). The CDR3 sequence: CASTRGTEAFF. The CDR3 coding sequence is TGTGCCAGTACTAGGGGCACTGAAGCTTTCTTT. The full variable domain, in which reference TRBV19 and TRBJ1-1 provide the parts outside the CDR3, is DGGITQSPKYLFRKEGQNVTLSCEQNLNHDAMYWYRQDPGQGLRLIYYSQIVNDFQKGDIAEGYSVSREKKESFPLTVTSAQKNPTAFYLCASTRGTEAFFGQGTRLTVV.

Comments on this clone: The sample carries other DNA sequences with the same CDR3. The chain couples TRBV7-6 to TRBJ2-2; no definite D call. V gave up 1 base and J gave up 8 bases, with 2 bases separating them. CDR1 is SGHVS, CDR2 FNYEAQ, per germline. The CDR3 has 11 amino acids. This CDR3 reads CASSLDGELFF. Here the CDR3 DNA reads TGTGCCAGCAGCTTAGATGGGGAGCTGTTTTTT.

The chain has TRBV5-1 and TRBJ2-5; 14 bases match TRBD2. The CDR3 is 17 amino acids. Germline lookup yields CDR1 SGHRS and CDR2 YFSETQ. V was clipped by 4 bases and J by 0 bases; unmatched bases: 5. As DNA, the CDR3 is TGCGCCAGCAGCCTGGGACTAGCGGGGGTGTACCAAGAGACCCAGTACTTC. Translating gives CASSLGLAGVYQETQYF.

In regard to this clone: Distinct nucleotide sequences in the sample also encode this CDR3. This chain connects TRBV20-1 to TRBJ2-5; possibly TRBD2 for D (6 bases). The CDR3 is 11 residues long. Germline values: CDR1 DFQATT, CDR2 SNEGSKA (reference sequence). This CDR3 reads CSAGRQETQYF. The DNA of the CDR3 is TGCAGCGCGGGACGGCAAGAGACCCAGTACTTC.

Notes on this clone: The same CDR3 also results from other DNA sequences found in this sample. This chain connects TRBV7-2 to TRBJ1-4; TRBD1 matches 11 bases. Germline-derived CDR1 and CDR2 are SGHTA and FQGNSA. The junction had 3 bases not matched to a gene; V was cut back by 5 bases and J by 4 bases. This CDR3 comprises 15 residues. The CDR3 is CASSPGTGGNEKLFF. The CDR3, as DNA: TGTGCCAGCAGCCCCGGGACAGGGGGTAATGAAAAACTGTTTTTT. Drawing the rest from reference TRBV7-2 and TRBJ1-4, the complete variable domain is GAGVSQSPSNKVTEKGKDVELRCDPISGHTALYWYRQSLGQGLEFLIYFQGNSAPDKSGLPSDRFSAERTGGSVSTLTIQRTQQEDSAVYLCASSPGTGGNEKLFFGSGTQLSVL.

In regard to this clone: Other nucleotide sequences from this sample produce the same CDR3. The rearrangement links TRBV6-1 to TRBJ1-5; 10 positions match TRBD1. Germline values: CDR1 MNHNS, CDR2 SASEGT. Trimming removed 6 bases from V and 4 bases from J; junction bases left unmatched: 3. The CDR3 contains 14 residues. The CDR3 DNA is TGTGCCAGCAGCGGGGACAGGGGAAATCAGCCCCAGCATTTT. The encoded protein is CASSGDRGNQPQHF.

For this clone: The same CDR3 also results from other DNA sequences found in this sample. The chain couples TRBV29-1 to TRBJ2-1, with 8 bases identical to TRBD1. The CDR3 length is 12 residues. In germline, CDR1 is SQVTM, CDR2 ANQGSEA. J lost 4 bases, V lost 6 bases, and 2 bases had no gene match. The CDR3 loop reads CSVRTGYNEQFF. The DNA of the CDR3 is TGCAGCGTGAGGACAGGGTACAATGAGCAGTTCTTC.

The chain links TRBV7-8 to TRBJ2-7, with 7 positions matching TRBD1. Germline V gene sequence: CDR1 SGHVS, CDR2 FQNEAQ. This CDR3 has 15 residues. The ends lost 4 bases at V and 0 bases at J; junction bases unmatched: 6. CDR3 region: CASSYDRVASYEQYF. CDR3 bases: TGTGCCAGCAGCTACGACAGGGTAGCCTCCTACGAGCAGTACTTC. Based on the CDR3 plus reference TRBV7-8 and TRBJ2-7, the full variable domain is GAGVSQSPRYKVAKRGQDVALRCDPISGHVSLFWYQQALGQGPEFLTYFQNEAQLDKSGLPSDRFFAERPEGSVSTLKIQRTQQEDSAVYLCASSYDRVASYEQYFGPGTRLTVT.

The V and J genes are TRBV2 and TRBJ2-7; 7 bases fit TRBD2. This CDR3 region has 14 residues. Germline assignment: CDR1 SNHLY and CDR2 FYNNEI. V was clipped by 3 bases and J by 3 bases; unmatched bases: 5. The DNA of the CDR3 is TGTGCCAGCAGTGATCTAGCGGCGGGCTACGAGCAGTACTTC. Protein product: CASSDLAAGYEQYF.